One sample yielded the 30 T cell receptor beta chains listed below, sequenced in a study of blood T cell repertoires in COVID-19. The protocol was immunoSEQ multiplex PCR, while the TCRdb copy is restricted to in-frame clones and leaves out a portion. The data contain about 49,000 clones, 84% of them seen just once; the ten biggest clones take up around 1.5%. Sample: peripheral blood. The receptors come from a man aged 45-65 years with acute or convalescent COVID-19.

This sequence joins TRBV28 and TRBJ2-1, with D unresolved. Germline V gives CDR1 MDHEN, CDR2 SYDVKM. The CDR3 loop spans 11 amino acids. Trimming took off 2 bases at V and 8 bases at J, with 4 bases between the two ends. This CDR3 reads CASSLRDEQFF. CDR3 sequence (DNA): TGTGCCAGCAGTTTACGGGATGAGCAGTTCTTC.

This chain connects TRBV7-2 to TRBJ1-6; the match to TRBD1 covers 8 bases. This CDR3 comprises 13 residues. Germline trimming cut 3 bases from V and 11 bases from J; bases unmatched to any gene: 3. From germline, CDR1 is SGHTA and CDR2 FQGNSA. CDR3 region: CASSFGQGAPLHF. The CDR3 region has the DNA TGTGCCAGCAGCTTTGGACAGGGTGCACCCCTCCACTTT.

The chain employs TRBV10-1 and TRBJ2-3; 10 positions agree with TRBD2. The germline CDR1 and CDR2 sequences are WNHNN and SYGVQD (reference sequence). CDR3 length: 12 amino acids. Losses at the gene ends were 5 bases for V and 8 bases for J; bases not matched to a gene: 1. The chain's CDR3 is CASSSSGGTQYF. The CDR3 bases are TGCGCCAGCAGTTCTAGCGGGGGTACGCAGTATTTT.

V usage is TRBV5-6 and J usage is TRBJ1-4, with D hard to call. Trimming took 4 bases from V and 2 from J, leaving 15 bases between them. From germline, CDR1 is SGHDT and CDR2 YYEEEE. The CDR3 loop spans 16 amino acids. The CDR3 sequence: CASSLPGGGTNEKLFF. The CDR3 nucleotides read TGTGCCAGCAGCCTCCCGGGAGGAGGCACTAATGAAAAACTGTTTTTT.

The chain combines TRBV2 with TRBJ2-3; TRBD2 matches at 9 bases. V dropped 2 bases and J dropped 3; count of bases not matched to a gene: 12. This CDR3 region has 18 residues. In germline, CDR1 is SNHLY, CDR2 FYNNEI. The CDR3 region is CASSEPAGGGTGTDTQYF. CDR3 sequence (DNA): TGTGCCAGCAGTGAACCGGCGGGGGGGGGAACCGGGACAGATACGCAGTATTTT.

This clone was observed a single time. This chain joins TRBV7-7 and TRBJ2-3; 8 bases are a match to TRBD2. J was trimmed by 4 bases and V by 3 bases; bases with no gene match: 3. This CDR3 is built from 14 residues. Germline V gene lookup returns CDR1 SSHAT and CDR2 FNYEAQ (reference sequence). The CDR3 sequence is CASSFSTSADTQYF. The CDR3, as DNA: TGTGCCAGCAGCTTCTCGACTAGCGCAGATACGCAGTATTTT.

This sequence joins TRBV4-2 and TRBJ2-5; D perhaps matches TRBD1 (6 bases). Trimming cost V 3 bases and J 2 bases, with 16 bases left between them. Germline loops: CDR1 LGHNA, CDR2 YNFKEQ. This CDR3 is 16 amino acids long. The CDR3 DNA is TGTGCCAGCAGCCATCCTGTCTCAGGACAGCAAGAGACCCAGTACTTC. This gives the protein CASSHPVSGQQETQYF.

The gene calls are TRBV28 and TRBJ2-7; 12 positions match TRBD2. Germline CDR1 MDHEN, CDR2 SYDVKM. With 8 bases clipped from V and 2 bases from J, the junction kept 4 bases outside the gene matches. There are 14 residues in the CDR3. The CDR3: CASGSSGGAYEQYF. The CDR3 DNA is TGTGCCAGCGGGTCTAGCGGGGGGGCCTACGAGCAGTACTTC.

The rearrangement uses TRBV24-1 and TRBJ2-6; TRBD1 might be the D (6 bases). Trimming removed 3 bases from V and 2 bases from J, with 10 bases in between. The CDR3 extends over 16 amino acids. CDR1 and CDR2 from the germline V gene are KGHDR and SFDVKD. Written as DNA, the CDR3 is TGTGCCACCAGTGATCACAGGGTCCCTGGGGCCAACGTCCTGACTTTC. Protein: CATSDHRVPGANVLTF.

The CDR3 DNA reads as TGTGCCATCAGATCGCGGGCTGGACTAGAACTTCACGAGCAGTACTTC. This translates into CAIRSRAGLELHEQYF. This chain links TRBV10-3 with TRBJ2-7, with 7 bases fitting TRBD2. Germline-derived CDR1 and CDR2 are ENHRY and SYGVKD. The CDR3 is 16 residues long. V shed 6 bases and J 5 bases; nucleotides not matched to a gene: 16.

This clone was seen a single time. This chain connects TRBV4-3 to TRBJ2-3, with 10 bases identical to TRBD2. The CDR3 covers 15 residues. The V segment lost 4 bases and the J segment 4 bases; nucleotides outside the gene matches: 5. Germline CDR1 reads LGHNA; CDR2 reads YSLEER. The CDR3 DNA reads as TGCGCCAGCAGCCGGGTAGCGGGAGGACCAGATACGCAGTATTTT. Its protein is CASSRVAGGPDTQYF.

The rearrangement uses TRBV6-1 and TRBJ2-5, with D perhaps matching TRBD2 (6 bases). The CDR3 runs to 15 residues. Trimming stripped 6 bases from V and 7 bases from J, with 21 bases between. Germline assignment: CDR1 MNHNS and CDR2 SASEGT. The DNA for the CDR3 is TGTGCCAGCAGCCATCCGGGACTTTCCCCCGGGACCCAGTACTTC. Its protein product is CASSHPGLSPGTQYF.

In its sample, this clone was seen once. The chain links TRBV6-5 to TRBJ1-2, with 9 positions matching TRBD1. Germline CDR1 MNHEY, CDR2 SVGAGI. This CDR3 comprises 13 residues. The trim removed 4 bases at V and 7 bases at J, leaving 4 bases unmatched. The chain's CDR3 is CASSWGQGRGYTF. CDR3 in DNA: TGTGCCAGCAGTTGGGGACAGGGACGTGGCTACACCTTC.

This chain connects TRBV19 to TRBJ2-7; 9 bases agree with TRBD1. CDR3 length: 15 amino acids. Trimming at V came to 3 bases and at J to 3 bases, leaving 6 bases not matched to a gene. CDR1 is LNHDA and CDR2 is SQIVND in the germline V gene (reference sequence). CDR3 coding DNA: TGTGCCAGTAGTATGGCGGGACAGGGATTCTACGAGCAGTACTTC. Its protein is CASSMAGQGFYEQYF.

The gene calls are TRBV4-3 and TRBJ1-4, with 8 bases fitting TRBD1. Trimming cost V 2 bases and J 7 bases; bases outside gene matches: 9. This CDR3 comprises 16 residues. CDR1 is LGHNA and CDR2 is YSLEER in the germline V gene. This CDR3 reads CASSQSQDRVIEKLFF. In DNA, the CDR3 is TGCGCCAGCAGCCAATCCCAGGACAGGGTGATTGAAAAACTGTTTTTT.

The chain recombines TRBV15 with TRBJ1-6; a weak D match, TRBD1 (6 bases). Germline V gene data show CDR1 as LNHNV and CDR2 as YYDKDF (reference sequence). CDR3 size: 15 residues. Trimming removed 0 bases from V and 6 bases from J, with 9 bases in between. The chain's CDR3 is CATSRDGQINSPLHF. In DNA form, the CDR3 reads TGTGCCACCAGCAGAGACGGACAGATTAATTCACCCCTCCACTTT.

This clone was seen only a few times. The chain carries TRBV19 and TRBJ2-1; TRBD1 matches 7 bases. Germline-derived CDR1 and CDR2 are LNHDA and SQIVND (reference sequence). The V and J ends lost 3 bases and 7 bases, in that order; junction bases with no gene match: 6. CDR3 length: 14 residues. The CDR3 sequence: CASSIRTGGNEQFF. Here the CDR3 DNA reads TGTGCCAGTAGTATCCGGACAGGTGGGAATGAGCAGTTCTTC.

This clone was counted a single time. The chain links TRBV5-1 to TRBJ1-2, with a weak D call TRBD1 (6 bases). The CDR3 loop spans 15 amino acids. Trimming removed 0 bases at V and 2 bases at J, with 11 bases between. Per the germline V gene, CDR1 is SGHRS and CDR2 is YFSETQ. The CDR3 reads CASSLAQGNNYGYTF. The DNA for the CDR3 is TGCGCCAGCAGCTTGGCACAGGGTAACAACTATGGCTACACCTTC.

The gene calls are TRBV13 and TRBJ2-7; D is unresolved. Between the trimmed V and J ends, which lost 5 bases and 0 bases, there was a span of 5 bases. The germline V gene encodes CDR1 PRHDT and CDR2 FYEKMQ (reference sequence). The CDR3 runs to 12 residues. For the CDR3, the DNA is TGTGCCAGCAGCCATAGCTCCTACGAGCAGTACTTC. It encodes CASSHSSYEQYF.

The chain joins TRBV9 to TRBJ2-1; TRBD1 aligns across 10 bases. Trimming cost V 4 bases and J 10 bases; bases outside gene matches: 5. Germline CDR1 SGDLS, CDR2 YYNGEE. This CDR3 comprises 13 residues. Here the CDR3 DNA reads TGTGCCAGCAGCAGCGGGACAGGGGAAGAGCAGTTCTTC. Translated: CASSSGTGEEQFF.

V and J are TRBV10-1 and TRBJ2-7; D is possibly TRBD2 (6 bases). The CDR3 has 13 residues. CDR1 is WNHNN, CDR2 SYGVQD, per germline (reference sequence). With 8 bases removed from V and 1 base from J, the gap between germline ends came to 12 bases. The CDR3, as DNA: TGCGCCAGCGGAGGGGTTAGTTCCTACGAGCAGTACTTC. Translating gives CASGGVSSYEQYF.

V and J are TRBV3-1 (or the pseudogene TRBV3-2) and TRBJ2-5; D remains unclear. The CDR3 runs to 15 residues. The V gene's germline CDR1 is LGHDT and CDR2 YNNKEL (reference sequence). V dropped 7 bases and J dropped 5 bases, with 20 bases sitting between them. The CDR3 loop reads CASTLQTFPSETQYF. The CDR3 DNA reads TGTGCCAGCACCCTCCAGACATTCCCGTCCGAGACCCAGTACTTC.

J is TRBJ2-3 and V is TRBV29-1; the D is unclear. The germline V gene has CDR1 SQVTM and CDR2 ANQGSEA. The CDR3 sequence is 12 residues long. The V gene lost 4 bases and the J gene lost 3 bases, with 8 bases spanning the gap. Written as DNA, the CDR3 is TGCAGCGTTGTTTGGAGAACAGATACGCAGTATTTT. Protein sequence: CSVVWRTDTQYF.

This clone was picked up a small number of times. This chain joins TRBV15 and TRBJ1-1, with 7 bases aligning to TRBD1. This CDR3 has 16 residues. With 0 bases clipped from V and 5 bases from J, the junction kept 9 bases outside the gene matches. In germline, CDR1 is LNHNV, CDR2 YYDKDF (reference sequence). As DNA, the CDR3 is TGTGCCACCAGCAGAGAGGCAGGGGGACGAGGTACTGAAGCTTTCTTT. It translates to CATSREAGGRGTEAFF.

The chain carries TRBV28 and TRBJ1-2; D gene unclear. The V gene's germline CDR1 is MDHEN and CDR2 SYDVKM. The CDR3 is 12 amino acids. The germline V and J ends were trimmed by 6 bases and 2 bases, with 7 bases remaining between them. The CDR3 sequence is CASSPLNYGYTF. The DNA of the CDR3 is TGTGCCAGCAGCCCCCTAAACTATGGCTACACCTTC.

The CDR3 here is CATSGRDRGSSGANVLTF. CDR3 in DNA: TGTGCCACCAGTGGCCGGGACAGGGGAAGCTCTGGGGCCAACGTCCTGACTTTC. The chain carries TRBV24-1 and TRBJ2-6, with 10 positions matching TRBD1. Germline assignment: CDR1 KGHDR and CDR2 SFDVKD. Trimming took 5 bases from V and 0 from J; bases not matched to a gene: 6. This CDR3 comprises 18 residues.

This chain links TRBV11-2 with TRBJ2-7; the match to TRBD1 covers 12 bases. Germline V gives CDR1 SGHAT, CDR2 FQNNGV. V lost 10 bases and J lost 12; bases outside the gene matches: 7. The CDR3 sequence is 11 residues long. CDR3 sequence reads: CATGTGGPLYF. CDR3 nucleotides: TGTGCCACCGGGACAGGGGGCCCCTTGTACTTC.

The chain has TRBV2 and TRBJ1-5; a weak D match, TRBD1 (6 bases). Germline V lookup: CDR1 SNHLY, CDR2 FYNNEI. The CDR3 runs to 15 residues. The V and J ends lost 4 bases and 3 bases respectively, with 13 bases between them. CDR3 coding DNA: TGTGCCAGCAGTGTCGCCAGGGGTAACAATCAGCCCCAGCATTTT. As protein: CASSVARGNNQPQHF.

This clone has a handful of counts. The chain carries TRBV13 and TRBJ2-1; TRBD2 agrees at 10 bases. The CDR3 runs 17 residues. CDR1 and CDR2 (germline): PRHDT, FYEKMQ (reference sequence). With V trimmed by 3 bases and J by 8 bases, 13 bases remained unmatched. The CDR3 reads CASSFGTSVTRSDEQFF. CDR3 bases: TGTGCCAGCAGCTTCGGGACTAGCGTCACTCGAAGCGATGAGCAGTTCTTC.

The rearrangement links TRBV28 to TRBJ1-6; possible D gene TRBD1, 5 bases. Trimming shortened V by 1 base and J by 10 bases, and 14 bases separated the two germline ends. The CDR3 is 15 residues long. CDR1 and CDR2 from the germline V gene are MDHEN and SYDVKM. This CDR3 is CASSLSSRAGSPLHF. CDR3 sequence (DNA): TGTGCCAGCAGTTTATCGAGCAGGGCTGGATCACCCCTCCACTTT.